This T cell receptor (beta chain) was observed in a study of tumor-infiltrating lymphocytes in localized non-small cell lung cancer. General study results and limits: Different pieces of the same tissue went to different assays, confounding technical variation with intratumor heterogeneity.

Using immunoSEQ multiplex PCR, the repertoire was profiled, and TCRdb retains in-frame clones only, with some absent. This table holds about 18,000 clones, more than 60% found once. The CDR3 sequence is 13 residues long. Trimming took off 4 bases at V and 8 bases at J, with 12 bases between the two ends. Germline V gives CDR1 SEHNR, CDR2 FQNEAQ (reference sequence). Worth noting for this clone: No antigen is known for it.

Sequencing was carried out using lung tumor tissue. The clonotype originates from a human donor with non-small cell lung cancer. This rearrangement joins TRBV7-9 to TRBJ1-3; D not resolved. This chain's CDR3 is CASSSGLSDTIYF. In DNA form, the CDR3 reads TGTGCCAGCAGCTCAGGACTTTCAGACACCATATATTTT.